This T cell receptor (beta chain) was found in a study of shared clonotypes between healthy human individuals. Findings and caveats of the study: Among non-shared clonotypes, generation probabilities were lower than among those shared by all four donors. Investigators collected only blood, and repertoires in tissues likely differ. It was observed that roughly 4.8% of naive CD4 clonotypes were shared across several donors. Among donors, clonotype sharing was expected to be affected by sequencing depth.

The method was immunoSEQ multiplex PCR; TCRdb's version includes in-frame clones alone and lacks a portion of them. The data contain around 2.1 million clones, roughly 95% of them seen just once; the ten biggest clones take up roughly 0.13%. Per the germline V gene, CDR1 is SGHNT and CDR2 is YYREEE (reference sequence). The V end lost 6 bases, the J end lost 3 bases, and 15 bases lay between the germline ends. The CDR3 extends over 14 amino acids. Concerning this clone: The antigen remains undetermined.

The rearrangement links TRBV5-4 to TRBJ2-5, with a possible D match to TRBD2 (6 bases). The sample consisted of naive CD4+ T cells sorted from blood. The subset: CD45RA+ positively selected. The receptor's source is a man between 18 and 29 years old in good health. Here the CDR3 DNA reads TGTGCCAGCACCTCCCTAGGGGAGGAAGAGACCCAGTACTTC. Residues: CASTSLGEEETQYF.